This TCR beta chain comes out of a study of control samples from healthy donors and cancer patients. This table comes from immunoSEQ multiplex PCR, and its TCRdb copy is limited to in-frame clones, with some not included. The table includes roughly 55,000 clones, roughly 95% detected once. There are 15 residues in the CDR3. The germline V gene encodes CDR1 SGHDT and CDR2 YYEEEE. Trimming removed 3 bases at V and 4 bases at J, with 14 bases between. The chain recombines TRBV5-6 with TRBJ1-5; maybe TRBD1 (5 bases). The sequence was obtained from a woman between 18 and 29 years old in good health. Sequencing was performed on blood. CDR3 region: CASSWGVTGNQPQHF. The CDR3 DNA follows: TGTGCCAGCAGCTGGGGGGTGACTGGGAATCAGCCCCAGCATTTT.